This T cell receptor (beta chain) emerged from a study of PD-1 blockade in classical Hodgkin lymphoma. Brentuximab vedotin exposure varied among the patients, all of whom had relapsed after autologous stem cell transplantation. Looked up from germline, CDR1 is SGHRS and CDR2 is YFSETQ. This CDR3 is 16 amino acids long. With 7 bases clipped from V and 4 bases from J, the junction kept 14 bases outside the gene matches. Measured with immunoSEQ multiplex PCR; TCRdb has only the in-frame clones, and not every one. This sample has about 60,000 clones; 90% occur once, and the top ten carry about 8.8%. The sequenced sample was peripheral blood mononuclear cells (PBMCs), obtained at baseline. The TCR was taken from a human donor with classical Hodgkin lymphoma. V gene TRBV5-1 combines with J gene TRBJ2-5; 9 bases map to TRBD2. The CDR3 sequence: CASGAGGPSVRETQYF. In DNA form, the CDR3 reads TGCGCCAGCGGGGCGGGAGGGCCCAGTGTTCGAGAGACCCAGTACTTC.